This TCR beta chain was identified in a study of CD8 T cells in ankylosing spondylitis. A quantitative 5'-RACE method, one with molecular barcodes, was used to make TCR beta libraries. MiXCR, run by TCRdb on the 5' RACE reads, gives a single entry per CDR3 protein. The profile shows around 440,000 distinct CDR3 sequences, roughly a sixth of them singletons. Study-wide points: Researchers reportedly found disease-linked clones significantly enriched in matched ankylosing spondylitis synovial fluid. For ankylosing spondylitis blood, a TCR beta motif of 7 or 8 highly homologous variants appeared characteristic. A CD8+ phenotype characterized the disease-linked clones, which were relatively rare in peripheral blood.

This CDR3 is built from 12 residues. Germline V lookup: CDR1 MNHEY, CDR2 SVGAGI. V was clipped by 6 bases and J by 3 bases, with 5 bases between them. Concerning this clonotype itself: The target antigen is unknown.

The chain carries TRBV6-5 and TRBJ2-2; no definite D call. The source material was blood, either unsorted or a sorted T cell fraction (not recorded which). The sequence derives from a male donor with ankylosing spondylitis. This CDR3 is CASRPYTGELFF. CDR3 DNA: TGTGCCAGCAGGCCATACACCGGGGAGCTGTTTTTT.